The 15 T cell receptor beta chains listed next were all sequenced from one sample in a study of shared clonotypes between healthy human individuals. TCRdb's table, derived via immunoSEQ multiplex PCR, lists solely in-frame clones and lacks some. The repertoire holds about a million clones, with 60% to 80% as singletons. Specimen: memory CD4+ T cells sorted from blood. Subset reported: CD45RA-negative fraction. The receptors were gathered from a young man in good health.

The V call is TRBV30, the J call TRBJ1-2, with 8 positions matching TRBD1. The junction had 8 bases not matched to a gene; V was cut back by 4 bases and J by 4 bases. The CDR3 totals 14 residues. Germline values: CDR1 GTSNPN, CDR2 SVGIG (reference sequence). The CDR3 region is CAWMQGAKGYGYTF. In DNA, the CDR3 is TGTGCCTGGATGCAGGGGGCTAAAGGCTATGGCTACACCTTC.

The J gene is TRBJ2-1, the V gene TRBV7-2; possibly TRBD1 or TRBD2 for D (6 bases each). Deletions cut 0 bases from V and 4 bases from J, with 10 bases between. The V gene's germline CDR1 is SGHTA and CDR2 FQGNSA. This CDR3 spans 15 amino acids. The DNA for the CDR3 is TGTGCCAGCAGCTTAGCGAGGGGGGAGTACAATGAGCAGTTCTTC. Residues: CASSLARGEYNEQFF.

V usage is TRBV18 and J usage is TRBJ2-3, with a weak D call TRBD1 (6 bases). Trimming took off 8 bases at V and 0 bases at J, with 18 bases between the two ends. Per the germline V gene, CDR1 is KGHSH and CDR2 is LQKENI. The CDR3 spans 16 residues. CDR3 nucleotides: TGTGCCAGCAAATACAGGGACCCCTCTAGCACAGATACGCAGTATTTT. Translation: CASKYRDPSSTDTQYF.

CDR3 amino acids: CASSGTGTGNTIYF. The DNA of the CDR3 is TGTGCCAGCAGCGGGACGGGGACTGGAAACACCATATATTTT. This sequence joins TRBV13 and TRBJ1-3; D perhaps matches TRBD1 (5 bases). Trimming cost V 5 bases and J 2 bases, with 10 bases left between them. The CDR3 contains 14 residues. Germline loops: CDR1 PRHDT, CDR2 FYEKMQ (reference sequence).

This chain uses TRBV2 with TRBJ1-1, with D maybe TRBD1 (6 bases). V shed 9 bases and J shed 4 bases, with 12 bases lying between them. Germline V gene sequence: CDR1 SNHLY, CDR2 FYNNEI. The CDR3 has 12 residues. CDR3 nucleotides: TGTGCCAGTACCCAGGGGCCCACTGAAGCTTTCTTT. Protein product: CASTQGPTEAFF.

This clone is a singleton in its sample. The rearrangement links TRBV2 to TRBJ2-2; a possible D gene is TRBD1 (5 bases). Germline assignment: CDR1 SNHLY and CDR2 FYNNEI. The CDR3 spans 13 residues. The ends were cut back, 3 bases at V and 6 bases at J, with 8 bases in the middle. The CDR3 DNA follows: TGTGCCAGCAGTGAGGACACCGCCGGGGAGCTGTTTTTT. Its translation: CASSEDTAGELFF.

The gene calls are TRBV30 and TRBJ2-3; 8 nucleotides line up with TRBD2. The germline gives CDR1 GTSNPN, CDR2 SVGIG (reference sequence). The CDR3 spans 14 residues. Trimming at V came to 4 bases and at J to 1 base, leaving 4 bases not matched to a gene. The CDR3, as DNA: TGTGCCTGGACCCTAGCGGGCCGCACAGATACGCAGTATTTT. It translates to CAWTLAGRTDTQYF.

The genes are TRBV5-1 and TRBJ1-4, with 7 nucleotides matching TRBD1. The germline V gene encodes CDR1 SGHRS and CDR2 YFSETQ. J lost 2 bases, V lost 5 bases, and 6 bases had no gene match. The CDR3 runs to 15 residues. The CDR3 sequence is CASRNPGQTNEKLFF. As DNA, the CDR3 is TGCGCCAGCAGAAATCCGGGACAGACTAATGAAAAACTGTTTTTT.

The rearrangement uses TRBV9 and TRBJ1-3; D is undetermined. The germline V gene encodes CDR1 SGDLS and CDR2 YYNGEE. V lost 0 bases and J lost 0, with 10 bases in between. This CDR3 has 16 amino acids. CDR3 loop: CASSVGGGPSGNTIYF. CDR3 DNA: TGTGCCAGCAGCGTAGGGGGAGGTCCCTCTGGAAACACCATATATTTT. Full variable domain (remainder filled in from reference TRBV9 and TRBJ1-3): DSGVTQTPKHLITATGQRVTLRCSPRSGDLSVYWYQQSLDQGLQFLIQYYNGEERAKGNILERFSAQQFPDLHSELNLSSLELGDSALYFCASSVGGGPSGNTIYFGEGSWLTVV.

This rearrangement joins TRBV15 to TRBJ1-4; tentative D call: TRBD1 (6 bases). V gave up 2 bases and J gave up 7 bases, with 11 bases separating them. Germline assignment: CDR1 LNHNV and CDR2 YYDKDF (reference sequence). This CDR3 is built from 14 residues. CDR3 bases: TGTGCCACCAGCAGACAGGGAGGGGGTGAAAAACTGTTTTTT. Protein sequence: CATSRQGGGEKLFF.

In DNA, the CDR3 is TGTGCCAGCAGTAGGGAGGGGTGGACAGATACGCAGTATTTT. Protein sequence: CASSREGWTDTQYF. This chain connects TRBV28 to TRBJ2-3, with 7 bases that match TRBD2. V was clipped by 5 bases and J by 3 bases; unmatched bases: 5. Per germline, CDR1 MDHEN and CDR2 SYDVKM. There are 14 residues in the CDR3.

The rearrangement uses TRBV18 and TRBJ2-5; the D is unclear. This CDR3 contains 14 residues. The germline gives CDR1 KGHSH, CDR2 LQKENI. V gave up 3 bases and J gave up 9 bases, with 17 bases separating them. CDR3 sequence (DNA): TGTGCCAGCTCACCGGAACCCGTCAGTTGGGCCCAGTACTTC. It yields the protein CASSPEPVSWAQYF. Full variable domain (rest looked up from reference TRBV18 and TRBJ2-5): NAGVMQNPRHLVRRRGQEARLRCSPMKGHSHVYWYRQLPEEGLKFMVYLQKENIIDESGMPKERFSAEFPKEGPSILRIQQVVRGDSAAYFCASSPEPVSWAQYFGPGTRLLVL.

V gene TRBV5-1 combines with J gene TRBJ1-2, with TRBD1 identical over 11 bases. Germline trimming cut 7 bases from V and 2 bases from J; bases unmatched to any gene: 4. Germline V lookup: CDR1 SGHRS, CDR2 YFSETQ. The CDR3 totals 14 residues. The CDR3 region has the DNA TGCGCCAGCCGGAGGGACAGGGGGAACTATGGCTACACCTTC. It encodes CASRRDRGNYGYTF. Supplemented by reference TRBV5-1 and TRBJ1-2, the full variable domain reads KAGVTQTPRYLIKTRGQQVTLSCSPISGHRSVSWYQQTPGQGLQFLFEYFSETQRNKGNFPGRFSGRQFSNSRSEMNVSTLELGDSALYLCASRRDRGNYGYTFGSGTRLTVV.

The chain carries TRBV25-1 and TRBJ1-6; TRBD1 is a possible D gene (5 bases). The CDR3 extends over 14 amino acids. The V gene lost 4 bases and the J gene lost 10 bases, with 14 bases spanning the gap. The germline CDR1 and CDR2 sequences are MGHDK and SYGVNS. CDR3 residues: CASSGGTAGSPLHF. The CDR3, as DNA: TGTGCCAGCAGTGGGGGGACCGCTGGATCACCCCTCCACTTT.

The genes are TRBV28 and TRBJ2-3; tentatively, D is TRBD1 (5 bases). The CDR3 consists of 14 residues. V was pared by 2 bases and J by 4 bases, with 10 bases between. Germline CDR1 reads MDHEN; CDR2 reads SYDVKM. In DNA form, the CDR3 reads TGTGCCAGCAGTTTAACAGGTAACGCAGATACGCAGTATTTT. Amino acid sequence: CASSLTGNADTQYF.